The 6 T cell receptor beta chains in this list originate from one sample, sequenced in a study of beta chain features in type 1 diabetes. Of the isolated RNA, all was reverse transcribed, and so the sequenced material was expressed TCRB transcripts. Method: immunoSEQ multiplex PCR; TCRdb's copy keeps in-frame clones and lacks some. Of about 470,000 clones listed, around 28% are singletons. The source material was naive CD4+ T cells from blood. The receptors were sampled from a man aged 18 to 29 in good health.

Only a few counts were recorded for this clone. The J gene is TRBJ2-2, the V gene TRBV18; D remains ambiguous. V was trimmed by 6 bases and J by 4 bases, leaving 9 bases between them. The germline V gene has CDR1 KGHSH and CDR2 LQKENI. The CDR3 spans 13 residues. Written as DNA, the CDR3 is TGTGCCAGCTCCCGGATGAGCACCGGGGAGCTGTTTTTT. Amino acid sequence: CASSRMSTGELFF.

V and J are TRBV7-9 and TRBJ2-7; 9 bases match TRBD1. The CDR3 has 14 residues. CDR1 and CDR2 from the germline V gene are SEHNR and FQNEAQ (reference sequence). With 6 bases clipped from V and 2 bases from J, the junction kept 5 bases outside the gene matches. This chain's CDR3 is CASSSGTGTYEQYF. CDR3 in DNA: TGTGCCAGCAGTTCCGGGACAGGGACCTACGAGCAGTACTTC.

This clone was observed a few times. V gene TRBV30 combines with J gene TRBJ2-7; 7 bases agree with TRBD1. Germline CDR1 and CDR2: GTSNPN and SVGIG (reference sequence). Trimming removed 5 bases from V and 0 bases from J; junction bases left unmatched: 4. CDR3 length equals 13 residues. In nucleotides, the CDR3 is TGTGCCTGGGCACGGGACAGCTCCTACGAGCAGTACTTC. This encodes CAWARDSSYEQYF.

This rearrangement joins TRBV15 to TRBJ2-5; 7 positions agree with TRBD1. The junction had 8 bases not matched to a gene; V was cut back by 0 bases and J by 7 bases. Germline values: CDR1 LNHNV, CDR2 YYDKDF (reference sequence). The CDR3 has 15 amino acids. The CDR3 nucleotides are TGTGCCACCAGCAGAGATAACAGGGGCTTAGGGACCCAGTACTTC. Encoded protein: CATSRDNRGLGTQYF.

This clone occurred a few times. The V call is TRBV5-4, the J call TRBJ1-1; TRBD1 aligns across 7 bases. Per germline, CDR1 SGHNT and CDR2 YYREEE (reference sequence). The CDR3 is 12 amino acids. The V and J ends lost 5 bases and 9 bases, in that order; junction bases with no gene match: 7. This chain's CDR3 is CASSQPGQKAFF. CDR3 in DNA: TGTGCCAGCAGTCAGCCGGGACAGAAAGCTTTCTTT.

This clone showed up just a few times. The chain uses TRBV4-1 and TRBJ2-7; maybe TRBD1 (6 bases). CDR1 is MGHRA, CDR2 YSYEKL, per germline. With 4 bases removed from V and 4 bases from J, the gap between germline ends came to 17 bases. This CDR3 has 15 residues. The CDR3: CASSLIGGGNYEQYF. In DNA form, the CDR3 reads TGCGCCAGCAGCCTGATTGGTGGGGGCAATTACGAGCAGTACTTC.